These 14 T cell receptor beta chains originate from one sample sequenced in a study of read filtering for tumor transcriptome and immune sequencing. This library used 300 to 500 ng RNA and molecular barcoded adaptors spanning alpha/delta and beta/gamma chains. Each CDR3 protein gets one entry after TCRdb re-called the reads with MiXCR. The sample shows over 35,000 distinct CDR3 sequences, about an eighth of them seen only once. Sequencing was performed on a population of CD138-negative cells sorted from bone marrow. Receptors originate from a donor aged 40 or older with multiple myeloma.

This clonotype was seen ten or more times. The V gene is TRBV7-2, the J gene TRBJ2-3, with D unclear. This CDR3 is built from 14 residues. CDR1 and CDR2 (germline): SGHTA, FQGNSA. Trimming pared 3 bases from V and 1 base from J, leaving 8 bases between. CDR3 bases: TGTGCCAGCAGCTTCCTTACTCGCACAGATACGCAGTATTTT. Its protein product is CASSFLTRTDTQYF.

This clonotype was recorded many times. The rearrangement links TRBV4-1 to TRBJ1-1, with D maybe TRBD1 (5 bases). Germline CDR1 and CDR2: MGHRA and YSYEKL. The CDR3 contains 13 residues. The V end was cut by 4 bases, the J end by 4 bases, with 10 bases between. The CDR3 is CASSRDGGTEAFF. The CDR3 DNA reads as TGCGCCAGCAGCCGGGACGGCGGCACTGAAGCTTTCTTT.

At least ten counts were recorded for this clonotype. The genes are TRBV6-6 and TRBJ1-1, with TRBD1 as a possible D gene (6 bases). V was cut by 0 bases and J by 3 bases, with 14 bases left in between. The CDR3 covers 16 residues. Germline values: CDR1 MNHNY, CDR2 SVGAGI (reference sequence). CDR3 bases: TGTGCCAGCAGTTACTCCCACAGGGACCCCCACACTGAAGCTTTCTTT. Its translation: CASSYSHRDPHTEAFF.

This clonotype was observed a few times. A much bigger clone sits one base away, suggesting this may be a read error. V usage is TRBV12-3 or TRBV12-4 and J usage is TRBJ2-7, with TRBD1 matching over 9 bases. The CDR3 spans 14 residues. The CDR3 bases are TGTGCCGGCAGTTCAGACAGGGGGAACTACGAGCAGTACTTC. Translation: CAGSSDRGNYEQYF.

At least ten counts were recorded for this clonotype. The chain employs TRBV20-1 and TRBJ2-5; 10 positions match TRBD2. Germline lookup yields CDR1 DFQATT and CDR2 SNEGSKA (reference sequence). V shed 5 bases, J shed 4 bases, and the junction held 10 bases outside the gene matches. This CDR3 has 15 amino acids. The CDR3 reads CSAPGGTSAGETQYF. The CDR3 DNA follows: TGCAGTGCTCCCGGCGGGACTAGCGCGGGAGAGACCCAGTACTTC.

By sample share, this clonotype is medium-sized. V usage is TRBV28 and J usage is TRBJ1-5; D not resolved. This CDR3 region has 12 residues. V lost 7 bases, J lost 1 base, and 5 bases lay in between. Germline V gene sequence: CDR1 MDHEN, CDR2 SYDVKM. CDR3 nucleotides: TGTGCCAGCACGGGGAGCAATCAGCCCCAGCATTTT. Its protein product is CASTGSNQPQHF.

This clonotype was detected ten times or more. This sequence joins TRBV30 and TRBJ2-1; a weak D match, TRBD1 (5 bases). CDR3 length: 15 residues. Germline V gives CDR1 GTSNPN, CDR2 SVGIG (reference sequence). Trimming removed 5 bases from V and 2 bases from J, with 16 bases in between. CDR3 in amino acids: CAWAQYRPPYNEQFF. Written as DNA, the CDR3 is TGTGCCTGGGCACAATACAGGCCCCCCTACAATGAGCAGTTCTTC.

This clonotype has ten or more counts. The chain carries TRBV29-1 and TRBJ1-1; 9 bases agree with TRBD1. Unmatched junction bases numbered 3, after V lost 5 bases and J lost 11 bases. The CDR3 covers 10 residues. From germline, CDR1 is SQVTM and CDR2 ANQGSEA. CDR3 residues: CSVSGQGAFF. CDR3 bases: TGCAGCGTTTCGGGACAGGGCGCTTTCTTT.

This clonotype was recorded at least ten times. The V gene is TRBV29-1, the J gene TRBJ2-5; tentatively, D is TRBD1 (5 bases). In germline, CDR1 is SQVTM, CDR2 ANQGSEA. This CDR3 region has 13 residues. Trimming took off 4 bases at V and 6 bases at J, with 15 bases between the two ends. The CDR3 DNA reads as TGCAGCGTTGTCCCAGGGTGGGCGAAGACCCAGTACTTC. Translating gives CSVVPGWAKTQYF.

This clonotype was detected many times. The V call is TRBV5-1, the J call TRBJ2-3, with 8 bases lining up with TRBD1. Germline V lookup: CDR1 SGHRS, CDR2 YFSETQ. The CDR3 is 15 residues long. Trimming at V came to 0 bases and at J to 2 bases, leaving 2 bases not matched to a gene. This CDR3 reads CASSLGDRPTDTQYF. CDR3 nucleotide sequence: TGCGCCAGCAGCTTGGGGGACAGGCCCACAGATACGCAGTATTTT.

This clonotype occurred a few times. The chain uses TRBV14 and TRBJ1-2, with D uncertain. V was pared by 1 base and J by 8 bases, with 14 bases between. The CDR3 contains 14 residues. CDR1 is SGHDN and CDR2 is FVKESK in the germline V gene. The CDR3 sequence is CASSQALSSQGYTF. CDR3 nucleotides: TGTGCCAGCAGCCAAGCTCTTTCCAGTCAGGGCTACACCTTC.

At least ten counts were recorded for this clonotype. The V call is TRBV6-2 or TRBV6-3, the J call TRBJ2-4; D unclear. CDR3 length: 15 amino acids. V dropped 10 bases and J dropped 0 bases, with 16 bases sitting between them. Germline V gives CDR1 MNHEY, CDR2 SVGEGT. The CDR3 DNA follows: TGTGCCACATCGAGACTGAACCTAGCCAAAAACATTCAGTACTTC. Its protein product is CATSRLNLAKNIQYF.

Worth noting for this clonotype: Since a much larger clone is just one base distant, this may be a read error. The conserved phenylalanine or tryptophan is not found at the CDR3 terminus, so this likely reflects a read error. V usage is TRBV7-6 and J usage is TRBJ2-5, with D uncertain. V gave up 5 bases and J gave up 7 bases, with 11 bases separating them. CDR1 and CDR2 from the germline V gene are SGHVS and FNYEAQ. The CDR3 has 12 residues. The CDR3 reads CASSQLDGTQYL. CDR3 sequence (DNA): TGTGCCAGCAGCCAATTAGACGGGACCCAGTACCTC.

This clonotype was detected many times. This chain connects TRBV12-3 or TRBV12-4 to TRBJ1-2; possible D gene TRBD1, 5 bases. This CDR3 has 17 amino acids. V gave up 6 bases and J gave up 3 bases, with 23 bases separating them. The CDR3 sequence: CASSPWGGMRWDYGYTF. CDR3 nucleotides: TGTGCCAGCAGCCCTTGGGGGGGGATGCGTTGGGACTATGGCTACACCTTC.